One and the same sample provided the 8 T cell receptor beta chains below, sequenced in a study of CD8 T cells in Susac syndrome (dated by TCRdb to between 2017 and 2020). Library generation was performed with the immunoSEQ multiplex PCR assay. RNA was extracted using the RNeasy kit, and roughly 0.5 to 1 microgram was reverse transcribed with random hexamers. TCRdb handled the public reads itself, with Q25 trimming in fastp and clone calling in MiXCR, and kept productive beta chains. A single entry per CDR3 protein holds the most common genes and DNA from its merged rows. This sample gives approximately 150,000 distinct CDR3 sequences in total; 80% to 95% of them show up just once. The ten largest make up approximately 0.094% of the sample. The sample comprised CD4+ T cells from PBMCs. These receptors were obtained from a human donor with multiple sclerosis.

The gene calls are TRBV5-1 and TRBJ2-1, with D possibly TRBD2 on 6 matching bases. The CDR3 is 13 amino acids. V lost 3 bases to trimming and J lost 7 bases, with 11 bases between them. CDR1 and CDR2 from the germline V gene are SGHRS and YFSETQ. The CDR3 sequence: CASSSDGGNEQFF. The DNA of the CDR3 is TGCGCCAGCAGCTCGGATGGGGGGAATGAGCAGTTCTTC.

The chain recombines TRBV28 with TRBJ2-7; D might be TRBD1 (6 bases). Germline values: CDR1 MDHEN, CDR2 SYDVKM. V dropped 4 bases and J dropped 6 bases, with 13 bases sitting between them. The CDR3 covers 13 residues. The CDR3 reads CASSSIVRGEQYF. The CDR3 DNA is TGTGCCAGCAGTTCTATAGTCAGGGGCGAGCAGTACTTC.

The chain uses TRBV12-3 or TRBV12-4 and TRBJ1-2, with D perhaps matching TRBD1 (5 bases). With 7 bases removed from V and 2 bases from J, the gap between germline ends came to 14 bases. The CDR3 runs to 14 residues. The CDR3 spells CASTRQGANYGYTF. CDR3 bases: TGTGCCAGCACCCGACAAGGGGCGAACTATGGCTACACCTTC.

V and J are TRBV30 and TRBJ2-2, with D possibly matching TRBD1 (6 bases). The germline V gene has CDR1 GTSNPN and CDR2 SVGIG (reference sequence). Trimming took off 0 bases at V and 3 bases at J, with 8 bases between the two ends. The CDR3 extends over 14 amino acids. The CDR3 sequence is CAWSVGTYTGELFF. The CDR3 DNA reads as TGTGCCTGGAGTGTGGGGACATACACCGGGGAGCTGTTTTTT.

The chain employs TRBV7-2 and TRBJ2-7; D not resolved. CDR3 size: 14 residues. Germline CDR1 and CDR2: SGHTA and FQGNSA. Trimming removed 2 bases from V and 7 bases from J, with 15 bases in between. CDR3 nucleotide sequence: TGTGCCAGCAGCTTATCCCCCGATATGGGTGAGCAGTACTTC. It encodes CASSLSPDMGEQYF.

In its sample, this clonotype was seen a few times. The J gene is TRBJ2-5, the V gene TRBV6-1, with D uncertain. Deletions cut 7 bases from V and 0 bases from J, with 6 bases between. This CDR3 region has 12 residues. CDR1 is MNHNS and CDR2 is SASEGT in the germline V gene. The CDR3 coding sequence is TGTGCCAGCACAAGTCACCAAGAGACCCAGTACTTC. Protein: CASTSHQETQYF.

V gene TRBV4-1 combines with J gene TRBJ2-1, with 10 bases matching TRBD1. The CDR3 spans 17 residues. Germline V gene data show CDR1 as MGHRA and CDR2 as YSYEKL. The V and J ends lost 1 base and 8 bases, in that order; junction bases with no gene match: 11. The CDR3 sequence: CASSQGREGTGVYEQFF. CDR3 sequence (DNA): TGCGCCAGCAGCCAAGGTCGTGAAGGGACAGGGGTCTATGAGCAGTTCTTC.

The rearrangement links TRBV6-5 to TRBJ2-3; 8 bases match TRBD2. V was pared by 7 bases and J by 4 bases, with 4 bases of the junction left unmatched. This CDR3 contains 13 residues. The germline V gene has CDR1 MNHEY and CDR2 SVGAGI. CDR3 region: CASTSGGADTQYF. As DNA, the CDR3 is TGTGCCAGCACCTCGGGGGGGGCAGATACGCAGTATTTT.